This T cell receptor (beta chain) comes out of a study of blood T cell repertoires in COVID-19. Participant age was about 18 to 89 years, and participants resided in approximately 25 US areas. This table comes from immunoSEQ multiplex PCR, and its TCRdb copy is limited to in-frame clones, with some not included. The table records about 250,000 clones, approximately 90% of them present only once. The CDR3 runs 15 residues. The junction had 6 bases not matched to a gene; V was cut back by 6 bases and J by 1 base. From germline, CDR1 is SGHRS and CDR2 YFSETQ. The specimen was PBMCs or T cells enriched from blood (not recorded which). This receptor was taken from a woman in her late teens or twenties who had recovered from COVID-19. The chain couples TRBV5-1 to TRBJ2-2; 7 bases line up with TRBD2. The CDR3: CASTRAGRNTGELFF. The CDR3 DNA reads TGCGCCAGCACCCGAGCGGGGAGGAACACCGGGGAGCTGTTTTTT. Based on the CDR3 plus reference TRBV5-1 and TRBJ2-2, the full variable domain is KAGVTQTPRYLIKTRGQQVTLSCSPISGHRSVSWYQQTPGQGLQFLFEYFSETQRNKGNFPGRFSGRQFSNSRSEMNVSTLELGDSALYLCASTRAGRNTGELFFGEGSRLTVL.